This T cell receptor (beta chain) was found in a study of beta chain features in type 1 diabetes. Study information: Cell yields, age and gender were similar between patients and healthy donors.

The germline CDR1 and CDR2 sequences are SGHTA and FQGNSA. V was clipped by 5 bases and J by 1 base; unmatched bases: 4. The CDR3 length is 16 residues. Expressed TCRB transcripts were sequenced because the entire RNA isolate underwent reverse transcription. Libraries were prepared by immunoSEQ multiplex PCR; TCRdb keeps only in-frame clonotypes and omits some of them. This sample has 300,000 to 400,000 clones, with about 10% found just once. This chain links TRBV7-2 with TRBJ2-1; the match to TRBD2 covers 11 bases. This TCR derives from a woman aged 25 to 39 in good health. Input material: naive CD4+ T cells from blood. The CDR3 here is CASSVLAGGSYNEQFF. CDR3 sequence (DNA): TGTGCCAGCAGCGTTCTAGCGGGAGGTTCCTACAATGAGCAGTTCTTC.